What follows are 30 T cell receptor beta chains derived from one specimen sequenced in a study of shared clonotypes between healthy human individuals. Method: immunoSEQ multiplex PCR; TCRdb's copy keeps in-frame clones and lacks some. The table lists about 1,500,000 clones, around 97% of them singletons. The specimen was naive CD4+ T cells sorted from blood. Specified subset: CD45RA+ positively selected. Receptor source: a man aged 25 to 40 in good health.

The gene calls are TRBV29-1 and TRBJ1-1, with 7 positions matching TRBD1. Germline CDR1 SQVTM, CDR2 ANQGSEA. The CDR3 totals 12 residues. V dropped 8 bases and J dropped 4; count of bases not matched to a gene: 7. The DNA for the CDR3 is TGCAGCACACGACAGGGTGGCACTGAAGCTTTCTTT. This gives the protein CSTRQGGTEAFF.

This clone occurred once. This sequence joins TRBV7-2 and TRBJ2-1; 9 nucleotides match TRBD2. V trimming: 1 base; J trimming: 7 bases; junction bases outside the gene matches: 11. This CDR3 is built from 17 residues. CDR1 and CDR2 (germline): SGHTA, FQGNSA. The CDR3 DNA is TGTGCCAGCAGCTTAGTTCGCGGGAGGGGCTCGTTGAATGAGCAGTTCTTC. Its translation: CASSLVRGRGSLNEQFF.

The chain links TRBV27 to TRBJ2-5; D possibly corresponds to TRBD1 (6 bases). This CDR3 region has 15 residues. V was trimmed by 2 bases and J by 2 bases, leaving 12 bases between them. Germline V gives CDR1 MNHEY, CDR2 SMNVEV (reference sequence). As DNA, the CDR3 is TGTGCCAGCAGTTTAGGGCCAGGGGCGCAAGAGACCCAGTACTTC. It translates to CASSLGPGAQETQYF.

This sequence joins TRBV10-3 and TRBJ2-1; D possibly corresponds to TRBD2 (6 bases). Trimming took off 7 bases at V and 5 bases at J, with 18 bases between the two ends. Germline assignment: CDR1 ENHRY and CDR2 SYGVKD. The CDR3 is 15 residues long. The CDR3 DNA follows: TGTGCCATCACCCCGGGACTCTTAGTTAACAATGAGCAGTTCTTC. Amino acids: CAITPGLLVNNEQFF.

The J gene is TRBJ2-2, the V gene TRBV19; no firm D call. Germline CDR1 is LNHDA and CDR2 is SQIVND (reference sequence). V was pared by 2 bases and J by 4 bases, with 5 bases between. The CDR3 length is 13 residues. The CDR3 DNA reads as TGTGCCAGTAGTATATTCGTCACCGGGGAGCTGTTTTTT. Its translation: CASSIFVTGELFF.

The chain recombines TRBV10-1 with TRBJ2-1; 11 bases line up with TRBD1. With 5 bases clipped from V and 8 bases from J, the junction kept 5 bases outside the gene matches. The CDR3 contains 14 residues. The germline V gene has CDR1 WNHNN and CDR2 SYGVQD (reference sequence). The CDR3 reads CASSRDRGSYEQFF. The CDR3 coding sequence is TGCGCCAGCAGTCGGGACAGGGGGTCCTATGAGCAGTTCTTC.

The chain has TRBV7-9 and TRBJ2-3; D might be TRBD1 (6 bases). With 4 bases removed from V and 7 bases from J, the gap between germline ends came to 12 bases. Germline V gene sequence: CDR1 SEHNR, CDR2 FQNEAQ (reference sequence). This CDR3 spans 13 amino acids. CDR3 nucleotides: TGTGCCAGCAGCTCCTACAGGGTAAATACGCAGTATTTT. It codes for CASSSYRVNTQYF.

The chain links TRBV7-3 to TRBJ2-7; 10 bases line up with TRBD2. Germline CDR1 reads SGHTA; CDR2 reads FQGTGA. V shed 5 bases, J shed 4 bases, and the junction held 8 bases outside the gene matches. The CDR3 has 15 amino acids. As DNA, the CDR3 is TGTGCCAGCAGCAAAGGTTCTAGCGGGAGTTACGAGCAGTACTTC. Encoded protein: CASSKGSSGSYEQYF.

This rearrangement joins TRBV28 to TRBJ2-1; the match to TRBD2 covers 9 bases. Germline assignment: CDR1 MDHEN and CDR2 SYDVKM. The CDR3 is 14 amino acids. Losses at the gene ends were 6 bases for V and 10 bases for J; bases not matched to a gene: 10. CDR3 DNA sequence: TGTGCCAGCAGCATTTCGGGACTAGCAGCCGAGCAGTTCTTC. Its translation is CASSISGLAAEQFF.

The gene calls are TRBV5-1 and TRBJ1-3; D not resolved. CDR3 size: 15 residues. Germline lookup yields CDR1 SGHRS and CDR2 YFSETQ. Trimming left V 4 bases short and J 0 bases short, with 11 bases between. CDR3 region: CASSPTAISGNTIYF. The CDR3 region has the DNA TGCGCCAGCAGCCCAACAGCAATCTCTGGAAACACCATATATTTT. The complete variable domain, with remaining parts taken from reference TRBV5-1 and TRBJ1-3, reads KAGVTQTPRYLIKTRGQQVTLSCSPISGHRSVSWYQQTPGQGLQFLFEYFSETQRNKGNFPGRFSGRQFSNSRSEMNVSTLELGDSALYLCASSPTAISGNTIYFGEGSWLTVV.

The chain has TRBV12-5 and TRBJ1-1; 7 bases match TRBD1. The CDR3 contains 12 residues. Germline trimming cut 6 bases from V and 7 bases from J; bases unmatched to any gene: 5. CDR1 is LGHNT and CDR2 is FRNRAP in the germline V gene. In DNA, the CDR3 is TGTGCTAGTGGCAGGGACAGCGGTGAAGCTTTCTTT. As protein: CASGRDSGEAFF.

The chain couples TRBV11-1 to TRBJ2-5, with D possibly matching TRBD1 (5 bases). The J call is doubtful: the DNA matches TRBJ2-7 better. Per germline, CDR1 SGHAT and CDR2 FQDESV (reference sequence). This CDR3 spans 13 amino acids. The CDR3: CASSRAQGYEQYF. The CDR3 DNA follows: TGTGCCAGCAGCCGCGCTCAGGGCTACGAGCAGTACTTC.

This clone was found a few times. This chain links TRBV7-3 with TRBJ2-2; D is ambiguous. Trimming took off 3 bases at V and 3 bases at J, with 5 bases between the two ends. The V gene's germline CDR1 is SGHTA and CDR2 FQGTGA. There are 13 residues in the CDR3. The CDR3 coding sequence is TGTGCCAGCAGCTTTAGTTACACCGGGGAGCTGTTTTTT. Translation gives CASSFSYTGELFF. Full variable domain (remainder filled in from reference TRBV7-3 and TRBJ2-2): GAGVSQTPSNKVTEKGKYVELRCDPISGHTALYWYRQSLGQGPEFLIYFQGTGAADDSGLPNDRFFAVRPEGSVSTLKIQRTERGDSAVYLCASSFSYTGELFFGEGSRLTVL.

V usage is TRBV19 and J usage is TRBJ1-5, with D perhaps TRBD1 (5 bases). The V end was cut by 3 bases, the J end by 7 bases, with 25 bases between. The germline V gene encodes CDR1 LNHDA and CDR2 SQIVND (reference sequence). The CDR3 spans 18 residues. CDR3 in amino acids: CASSIRRSSWTLSQPQHF. In nucleotides, the CDR3 is TGTGCCAGTAGTATTCGGCGATCTTCGTGGACATTATCGCAGCCCCAGCATTTT.

The chain has TRBV19 and TRBJ2-1; maybe TRBD1 (6 bases). In germline, CDR1 is LNHDA, CDR2 SQIVND (reference sequence). This CDR3 has 12 amino acids. CDR3 amino acids: CGVGTRNSRKFF. CDR3 in DNA: TGTGGAGTTGGGACAAGAAACTCTCGTAAGTTCTTC. The full variable domain, completed using reference TRBV19 and TRBJ2-1, is DGGITQSPKYLFRKEGQNVTLSCEQNLNHDAMYWYRQDPGQGLRLIYYSQIVNDFQKGDIAEGYSVSREKKESFPLTVTSAQKNPTAFYLCGVGTRNSRKFFGPGTRLTVL.

The chain employs TRBV10-2 and TRBJ1-4; D not certain. With 7 bases removed from V and 6 bases from J, the gap between germline ends came to 9 bases. CDR3 length: 12 amino acids. Germline V gene lookup returns CDR1 WSHSY and CDR2 SAAADI. The chain's CDR3 is CASTALHEKLFF. CDR3 bases: TGCGCCAGCACCGCTCTTCATGAAAAACTGTTTTTT.

The V gene is TRBV6-5, the J gene TRBJ2-7; a weak D match, TRBD1 (6 bases). From germline, CDR1 is MNHEY and CDR2 SVGAGI. V was clipped by 4 bases and J by 5 bases, with 15 bases between them. The CDR3 contains 14 residues. Here the CDR3 DNA reads TGTGCCAGCAGTTTCCACTTCAGGGGCAACGAGCAGTACTTC. Translation gives CASSFHFRGNEQYF.

The chain is built from TRBV19 and TRBJ2-1, with D possibly being TRBD1 (6 bases). Trimming pared 6 bases from V and 10 bases from J, leaving 16 bases between. This CDR3 region has 13 residues. The V gene's germline CDR1 is LNHDA and CDR2 SQIVND (reference sequence). This chain's CDR3 is CASSKAGQPEQFF. In DNA, the CDR3 is TGTGCCAGTAGCAAGGCCGGACAGCCCGAGCAGTTCTTC.

V usage is TRBV5-8 and J usage is TRBJ2-7; no firm D call. Germline lookup yields CDR1 SGHTS and CDR2 YDEGEE. Deletions cut 7 bases from V and 1 base from J, with 3 bases between. This CDR3 is 10 amino acids long. CDR3 nucleotide sequence: TGTGCCAGCTTTTCCTACGAGCAGTACTTC. It translates to CASFSYEQYF.

The chain links TRBV9 to TRBJ1-4; D is perhaps TRBD1 (5 bases). The ends were cut back, 4 bases at V and 5 bases at J, with 18 bases in the middle. Germline V gene data show CDR1 as SGDLS and CDR2 as YYNGEE. CDR3 length equals 16 residues. This CDR3 is CASSTSRGGGNEKLFF. CDR3 bases: TGTGCCAGCAGCACCAGTAGGGGTGGGGGAAATGAAAAACTGTTTTTT.

This clone was seen only once. The gene calls are TRBV5-4 and TRBJ1-1; 7 nucleotides agree with TRBD1. The CDR3 is made up of 15 amino acids. Germline V gene sequence: CDR1 SGHNT, CDR2 YYREEE (reference sequence). V dropped 2 bases and J dropped 0; count of bases not matched to a gene: 4. The CDR3 loop reads CASSFLQGVNTEAFF. Written as DNA, the CDR3 is TGTGCCAGCAGCTTTCTCCAGGGGGTGAACACTGAAGCTTTCTTT. The full variable domain, in which reference TRBV5-4 and TRBJ1-1 provide the parts outside the CDR3, is ETGVTQSPTHLIKTRGQQVTLRCSSQSGHNTVSWYQQALGQGPQFIFQYYREEENGRGNFPPRFSGLQFPNYSSELNVNALELDDSALYLCASSFLQGVNTEAFFGQGTRLTVV.

Note on this clone: Other DNA sequences of this sample code for an identical CDR3. The chain uses TRBV5-1 and TRBJ2-7; D not resolved. There are 13 residues in the CDR3. Trimming took 0 bases from V and 5 from J, leaving 9 bases between them. Per the germline V gene, CDR1 is SGHRS and CDR2 is YFSETQ. DNA for the CDR3: TGCGCCAGCAGCTTGGCCCTTGGCGACGAGCAGTACTTC. It yields the protein CASSLALGDEQYF.

The chain couples TRBV11-2 to TRBJ2-1; unclear D gene. Trimming took off 5 bases at V and 0 bases at J, with 17 bases between the two ends. This CDR3 has 17 amino acids. Germline V CDR1 and CDR2: SGHAT, FQNNGV. The CDR3 DNA sequence: TGTGCCAGCAGCCCCAAGACCACTCAAAGCTCCTACAATGAGCAGTTCTTC. It is translated as CASSPKTTQSSYNEQFF.

V and J are TRBV7-2 and TRBJ2-7, with unresolved D. V lost 5 bases and J lost 2, with 25 bases in between. The CDR3 length is 18 residues. CDR1 SGHTA and CDR2 FQGNSA come from the germline V gene. In DNA form, the CDR3 reads TGTGCCAGCAGCCCGTCCCCCGCCGGCTCGACGTATCCCTACGAGCAGTACTTC. It codes for CASSPSPAGSTYPYEQYF.

This chain connects TRBV7-9 to TRBJ2-3, with 10 bases matching TRBD2. Germline V gene lookup returns CDR1 SEHNR and CDR2 FQNEAQ (reference sequence). The CDR3 loop spans 16 amino acids. V was clipped by 5 bases and J by 7 bases; unmatched bases: 12. In DNA, the CDR3 is TGTGCCAGCAGCGATCGCGCTAGCGGGAGTGATTATACGCAGTATTTT. Residues: CASSDRASGSDYTQYF. The full variable domain, with the rest looked up from reference TRBV7-9 and TRBJ2-3, is DTGVSQNPRHKITKRGQNVTFRCDPISEHNRLYWYRQTLGQGPEFLTYFQNEAQLEKSRLLSDRFSAERPKGSFSTLEIQRTEQGDSAMYLCASSDRASGSDYTQYFGPGTRLTVL.

In nucleotides, the CDR3 is TGTGCCAGCAGCCAAATAGCGGGAAGGGAACGGGAGACCCAGTACTTC. It codes for CASSQIAGRERETQYF. The V call is TRBV7-3, the J call TRBJ2-5; 8 bases are shared with TRBD2. This CDR3 has 16 amino acids. The germline gives CDR1 SGHTA, CDR2 FQGTGA. The junction had 13 bases not matched to a gene; V was cut back by 5 bases and J by 5 bases.

V and J are TRBV5-4 and TRBJ1-4; 7 bases match TRBD1. Germline V gene lookup returns CDR1 SGHNT and CDR2 YYREEE (reference sequence). The V segment lost 0 bases and the J segment 4 bases; nucleotides outside the gene matches: 6. CDR3 size: 16 residues. The CDR3 DNA sequence: TGTGCCAGCAGCTTGGCGCCCGGGACAGTTAATGAAAAACTGTTTTTT. Encoded protein: CASSLAPGTVNEKLFF. The full variable domain, completed using reference TRBV5-4 and TRBJ1-4, is ETGVTQSPTHLIKTRGQQVTLRCSSQSGHNTVSWYQQALGQGPQFIFQYYREEENGRGNFPPRFSGLQFPNYSSELNVNALELDDSALYLCASSLAPGTVNEKLFFGSGTQLSVL.

This chain's CDR3 is CAISALASNQPQHF. The DNA of the CDR3 is TGTGCCATCAGTGCCTTGGCGAGCAATCAGCCCCAGCATTTT. V gene TRBV10-3 combines with J gene TRBJ1-5; D not resolved. V lost 4 bases to trimming and J lost 1 base, with 8 bases between them. Germline-derived CDR1 and CDR2 are ENHRY and SYGVKD. The CDR3 contains 14 residues.

This clone occurred a few times. The chain joins TRBV5-1 to TRBJ2-2; D uncertain. Germline assignment: CDR1 SGHRS and CDR2 YFSETQ. The CDR3 runs 14 residues. V was cut by 3 bases and J by 5 bases, with 11 bases left in between. CDR3 protein: CASSSPGGTGELFF. The DNA of the CDR3 is TGCGCCAGCAGCTCCCCCGGTGGTACCGGGGAGCTGTTTTTT. Full variable domain (missing parts from reference TRBV5-1 and TRBJ2-2): KAGVTQTPRYLIKTRGQQVTLSCSPISGHRSVSWYQQTPGQGLQFLFEYFSETQRNKGNFPGRFSGRQFSNSRSEMNVSTLELGDSALYLCASSSPGGTGELFFGEGSRLTVL.

V gene TRBV28 combines with J gene TRBJ1-5, with a tentative D call TRBD1 (5 bases). Per the germline V gene, CDR1 is MDHEN and CDR2 is SYDVKM. This CDR3 spans 16 amino acids. V was shortened by 2 bases and J by 0 bases, with 11 bases between the two germline ends. CDR3 sequence: CASSLVGAGSNQPQHF. In DNA, the CDR3 is TGTGCCAGCAGTTTAGTAGGGGCCGGTAGCAATCAGCCCCAGCATTTT.